These T cell receptor beta chains were read from a single sample in a study of identical twins. TCRdb called the 5' RACE reads again in MiXCR, with one record for every CDR3 protein. The data contain about 240,000 distinct CDR3 sequences, 12% of them seen just once; the ten biggest clones take up 3.5% to 5%. The same sample was also studied in work on yellow fever vaccine responses in identical twins.

Sequencing was carried out using memory (CD45RO+) T cells sorted from blood. These receptors all come from a woman under 30 in good health. Each CDR3 is given with its conserved first and last residue. A D gene is named only where the DNA matches it firmly. Clone size is shown for a subset of rows, as once, few, many or a class of expanded clone.

.	TRBV11-2	many	TRBJ2-3	CASSLDGSSTDTQYF	TGTGCCAGCAGCTTAGATGGGAGTAGCACAGATACGCAGTATTTT
.	TRBV6-5	few	TRBJ1-1	CASQGGVTEAFF	TGTGCCAGCCAAGGGGGAGTTACTGAAGCTTTCTTT
.	TRBV6-2/TRBV6-3	many	TRBJ2-7	CASSPTTTAFYEQYF	TGTGCCAGCAGTCCCACTACCACCGCCTTTTACGAGCAGTACTTC
TRBD1	TRBV28	many	TRBJ2-1	CASSLRTGYNEQFF	TGCGCCAGCAGCTTGAGGACAGGCTACAATGAGCAGTTCTTC
.	TRBV5-5	few	TRBJ2-7	CASSLGLGTYEQYF	TGTGCCAGCAGCTTGGGACTGGGAACCTACGAGCAGTACTTC
.	TRBV5-1	many	TRBJ2-5	CASSLYGETQYF	TGCGCCAGCAGCTTGTACGGAGAGACCCAGTACTTC
TRBD1	TRBV6-1	few	TRBJ1-4	CASTGTGDEKLFF	TGTGCCAGCACCGGGACAGGGGATGAAAAACTGTTTTTT
TRBD1	TRBV6-2/TRBV6-3	.	TRBJ2-1	CASITAPGQINSYNEQFF	TGTGCCAGCATTACAGCCCCGGGACAGATCAATTCCTACAATGAGCAGTTCTTC
.	TRBV6-5	.	TRBJ1-1	CASSYAVWGRETEAFF	TGTGCCAGCAGTTACGCGGTGTGGGGTCGGGAAACTGAAGCTTTCTTT
TRBD1	TRBV5-1	few	TRBJ2-7	CASSAGTGDFYEQYF	TGCGCCAGCAGCGCCGGGACAGGGGATTTCTACGAGCAGTACTTC
.	TRBV28	once	TRBJ2-7	CASRLVRGGTYEQYF	TGTGCCAGCAGATTGGTAAGAGGGGGAACCTACGAGCAGTACTTC
.	TRBV20-1	few	TRBJ2-7	CSASSQFGDPTYEQYF	TGCAGTGCTAGTTCTCAATTCGGGGATCCCACCTACGAGCAGTACTTC
TRBD2	TRBV6-2/TRBV6-3	few	TRBJ2-3	CASSYGTSGYTDTQYF	TGTGCCAGCAGTTACGGGACTAGCGGATACACAGATACGCAGTATTTT
TRBD1	TRBV5-1	.	TRBJ1-1	CASSRDRGVTEAFF	TGCGCCAGCAGCCGAGACAGGGGGGTTACTGAAGCTTTCTTT
.	TRBV19	.	TRBJ2-7	CASRGRELPYEQYF	TGTGCCAGTAGGGGACGGGAACTTCCCTACGAGCAGTACTTC
TRBD2	TRBV7-2	few	TRBJ2-1	CASSLGAGAGGYNEQFF	TGTGCCAGCAGCTTAGGGGCGGGAGCGGGAGGCTACAATGAGCAGTTCTTC
TRBD1	TRBV30	.	TRBJ2-5	CACGTGKVRLQETQYF	TGTGCCTGCGGGACAGGGAAGGTTAGACTACAAGAGACCCAGTACTTC
.	TRBV11-2	few	TRBJ2-4	CASRKWDIAKNIQYF	TGTGCCAGCAGGAAATGGGACATAGCCAAAAACATTCAGTACTTC
.	TRBV5-1	.	TRBJ1-1	CASSLTNTGEAFF	TGCGCCAGCAGCTTGACTAATACAGGTGAAGCTTTCTTT
TRBD2	TRBV10-2	few	TRBJ2-4	CATAARGVHIQYF	TGCGCCACCGCGGCCCGGGGGGTCCACATTCAGTACTTC
TRBD1	TRBV5-1	many	TRBJ1-4	CASSLGTGALETTNEKLFF	TGCGCCAGCAGCTTGGGGACAGGGGCACTGGAAACAACTAATGAAAAACTGTTTTTT
TRBD1	TRBV12-3/TRBV12-4	.	TRBJ1-2	CASRGGTDNYGYTF	TGTGCCAGCAGAGGGGGGACAGACAACTATGGCTACACCTTC
.	TRBV7-3	few	TRBJ2-3	CASSAPGSDTQYF	TGTGCCAGCAGCGCCCCGGGATCCGATACGCAGTATTTT
TRBD2	TRBV27	many	TRBJ2-1	CASSWGSGRGQFF	TGTGCCAGCAGTTGGGGTAGCGGGAGGGGTCAGTTCTTC
.	TRBV6-2/TRBV6-3	many	TRBJ1-2	CASSLGHSGTF	TGTGCCAGCAGCCTCGGACACTCGGGAACCTTC
.	TRBV5-8	.	TRBJ1-3	CASSLGLPRNKGGNTIYF	TGTGCCAGCAGCTTGGGGTTGCCTCGGAATAAAGGTGGAAACACCATATATTTT
TRBD1	TRBV2	.	TRBJ2-5	CASSGQGARGETQYF	TGTGCCAGCAGCGGACAGGGGGCCCGAGGGGAGACCCAGTACTTC
TRBD1	TRBV5-1	many	TRBJ2-5	CASSNDRVETQYF	TGCGCCAGCAGCAACGACAGGGTAGAGACCCAGTACTTC
.	TRBV30	.	TRBJ2-1	CAWSVQRNSYNEQFF	TGTGCCTGGAGTGTTCAGAGAAACTCCTACAATGAGCAGTTCTTC
.	TRBV5-1	.	TRBJ2-2	CASSLVQTVGPGELFF	TGCGCCAGCAGCTTGGTCCAAACAGTGGGGCCCGGGGAGCTGTTTTTT
TRBD1	TRBV11-2	.	TRBJ2-7	CASSLTGTGPYEQYF	TGTGCCAGCAGCCTTACCGGGACAGGACCCTACGAGCAGTACTTC
.	TRBV11-2	.	TRBJ2-5	CASSPTFGGGKETQYF	TGTGCCAGCAGCCCAACCTTTGGAGGGGGCAAGGAGACCCAGTACTTC
.	TRBV29-1	.	TRBJ1-1	CSVDDRMNTEAFF	TGCAGCGTTGATGACAGAATGAACACTGAAGCTTTCTTT
TRBD2	TRBV11-2	.	TRBJ2-7	CASSPGVIIGTSGYEQYF	TGTGCCAGCAGCCCAGGAGTTATTATTGGGACTAGCGGCTACGAGCAGTACTTC
TRBD2	TRBV6-1	many	TRBJ2-1	CASSPSGRAHNEQFF	TGTGCCAGCAGTCCAAGCGGGAGGGCCCACAATGAGCAGTTCTTC